The present TCR beta chain was sequenced within a study of blood T cell repertoires in COVID-19. Patients in Seattle were enrolled during active infection, then followed longitudinally. Sequencing used immunoSEQ multiplex PCR; TCRdb keeps in-frame clones, though not all of them. The table lists about 430,000 clones, roughly 90% of them singletons, with 0.8% to 0.9% in the top ten. Source material: peripheral blood. The sequence derives from a man aged 18 to 30 with COVID-19, enrolled during active disease.

Here the CDR3 DNA reads TGCAGCGCCGGGACTAGCGGGCCTGCGCAGTACTTC. This codes for CSAGTSGPAQYF. The chain joins TRBV29-1 to TRBJ2-7; TRBD2 aligns across 12 bases. Germline-derived CDR1 and CDR2 are SQVTM and ANQGSEA. V shed 7 bases and J 9 bases; nucleotides not matched to a gene: 7. The CDR3 sequence is 12 residues long.